The 14 T cell receptor beta chains listed next were all sequenced from one sample in a study of human T cells and chemical hapten exposure (dated by TCRdb to 2020 to 2023). Unfractionated whole blood was collected in Tempus Blood RNA tubes, and total RNA was extracted from that blood. During library preparation, unique molecular identifiers were attached to individual cDNA molecules so that TCRs could be counted quantitatively and reproducibly. TCRdb trimmed public reads at Q25 via fastp, called clones via MiXCR and kept in-frame beta chains. For every CDR3 protein sequence, its rows merge into one entry that carries the most common genes and DNA. Within this sample are 95,000 to 150,000 distinct CDR3 sequences, with more than 8.5% of them counted one time only. The ten largest clones capture 1.3% to 1.5% of the sample. Sequenced: whole blood. The receptors derive from a human donor in good health. Some clones in this sample may be carry-over from other donors' samples. Donor details come from another sample of the same person, matched by shared clones.

This rearrangement joins TRBV11-2 to TRBJ1-6, with TRBD1 matching over 7 bases. Germline V gene data show CDR1 as SGHAT and CDR2 as FQNNGV. J lost 11 bases, V lost 4 bases, and 11 bases had no gene match. CDR3 length: 15 residues. CDR3 DNA sequence: TGTGCCAGCAGCTCCTACAGGGGAATCTTGCCACCCCTCCACTTT. Translation gives CASSSYRGILPPLHF.

V is TRBV29-1 and J is TRBJ1-2, with 9 bases lining up with TRBD1. The CDR3 has 15 residues. The V and J ends lost 6 bases and 4 bases, in that order; junction bases with no gene match: 12. In germline, CDR1 is SQVTM, CDR2 ANQGSEA. This chain's CDR3 is CSVYLFGTGSYGYTF. CDR3 coding DNA: TGCAGCGTCTACCTCTTTGGGACAGGGAGCTATGGCTACACCTTC.

V is TRBV25-1 and J is TRBJ2-7, with TRBD2 matching 12 bases. In germline, CDR1 is MGHDK, CDR2 SYGVNS. The CDR3 runs to 15 residues. V dropped 4 bases and J dropped 3; count of bases not matched to a gene: 4. The CDR3 loop reads CASSAGLAGNYEQYF. CDR3 in DNA: TGTGCCAGCAGTGCCGGACTAGCGGGGAACTACGAGCAGTACTTC.

This clonotype appeared a few times. One end of the junction is discordant with germline, which a read error may explain. This chain connects TRBV5-5 to TRBJ1-1; 7 bases are a match to TRBD1. CDR3 length: 15 residues. Per germline, CDR1 SGHKS and CDR2 YYEKEE (reference sequence). For the CDR3, the DNA is TGTGTCAGCAGCCCCGGGACAGATCGATTCACTGAAGCTTTCTTT. Its protein product is CVSSPGTDRFTEAFF.

This chain uses TRBV6-6 with TRBJ2-4, with D perhaps matching TRBD1 (6 bases). The CDR3 is made up of 14 amino acids. The germline V gene encodes CDR1 MNHNY and CDR2 SVGAGI (reference sequence). Trimming left V 5 bases short and J 10 bases short, with 18 bases between. CDR3 sequence: CASSPHTGPEIQYF. The CDR3 coding sequence is TGTGCCAGCAGTCCACATACAGGGCCCGAGATTCAGTACTTC.

This clonotype was counted at least ten times. The chain has TRBV12-3 or TRBV12-4 and TRBJ2-1; D unresolved. Trimming took off 2 bases at V and 4 bases at J, with 6 bases between the two ends. The CDR3 loop spans 13 amino acids. The CDR3 DNA follows: TGTGCCAGCAGTTTATCTATATACAATGAGCAGTTCTTC. It yields the protein CASSLSIYNEQFF.

This clonotype was observed at least ten times. CDR3 nucleotide sequence: TGCAGTGCTAGGGTCGGGACAGCTGGGGCCAACGTCCTGACTTTC. Amino acid sequence: CSARVGTAGANVLTF. The chain uses TRBV20-1 and TRBJ2-6, with 7 bases identical to TRBD1. The germline V gene encodes CDR1 DFQATT and CDR2 SNEGSKA (reference sequence). The CDR3 covers 15 residues. The V and J ends lost 3 bases and 2 bases, in that order; junction bases with no gene match: 4.

Only a few counts were recorded for this clonotype. This chain joins TRBV19 and TRBJ1-1; D is uncertain. The CDR3 covers 13 residues. The V end lost 3 bases, the J end lost 11 bases, and 16 bases lay between the germline ends. Germline V gene lookup returns CDR1 LNHDA and CDR2 SQIVND (reference sequence). CDR3: CASSMDVAKAAFF. The CDR3 DNA reads as TGTGCCAGTAGTATGGATGTGGCGAAGGCGGCTTTCTTT. Using reference TRBV19 and TRBJ1-1 for the parts outside the CDR3, the full variable domain is DGGITQSPKYLFRKEGQNVTLSCEQNLNHDAMYWYRQDPGQGLRLIYYSQIVNDFQKGDIAEGYSVSREKKESFPLTVTSAQKNPTAFYLCASSMDVAKAAFFGQGTRLTVV.

This clonotype was seen repeatedly, ten times or more. The chain recombines TRBV7-2 with TRBJ2-3; no clear D gene. The V gene lost 5 bases and the J gene lost 2 bases, with 8 bases spanning the gap. The V gene's germline CDR1 is SGHTA and CDR2 FQGNSA. CDR3 size: 13 residues. The CDR3 nucleotides read TGTGCCAGCAGCACACCGACCACAGATACGCAGTATTTT. It yields the protein CASSTPTTDTQYF.

This clonotype was seen more than once but under ten times. V gene TRBV6-5 combines with J gene TRBJ2-7, with a tentative D call TRBD2 (6 bases). V dropped 0 bases and J dropped 3 bases, with 12 bases sitting between them. Germline-derived CDR1 and CDR2 are MNHEY and SVGAGI. The CDR3 runs to 15 residues. As DNA, the CDR3 is TGTGCCAGCAGTTACTCGGCCAAGGGAGGCTACGAGCAGTACTTC. Its translation: CASSYSAKGGYEQYF.

This clonotype was counted at least ten times. The chain carries TRBV10-3 and TRBJ2-3; D gene uncertain. Between the trimmed V and J ends, which lost 8 bases and 1 base, there was a span of 10 bases. The length of the CDR3 is 13 residues. Looked up from germline, CDR1 is ENHRY and CDR2 is SYGVKD. The DNA of the CDR3 is TGTGCCATCGAGGACGGTGGCACAGATACGCAGTATTTT. Amino acid sequence: CAIEDGGTDTQYF.

This clonotype appeared many times. V and J are TRBV7-8 and TRBJ2-1; 15 bases align to TRBD2. Germline assignment: CDR1 SGHVS and CDR2 FQNEAQ. Trimming took 0 bases from V and 2 from J; bases not matched to a gene: 5. The CDR3 covers 19 residues. CDR3 amino acids: CASSLAGGTSGGPYNEQFF. In nucleotides, the CDR3 is TGTGCCAGCAGCTTAGCCGGGGGGACTAGCGGGGGGCCCTACAATGAGCAGTTCTTC.

In its sample, this clonotype was seen many times. This rearrangement joins TRBV12-3 or TRBV12-4 to TRBJ1-4; D possibly corresponds to TRBD1 (6 bases). V was trimmed by 6 bases and J by 7 bases, leaving 15 bases between them. The CDR3 sequence is 14 residues long. The CDR3 sequence: CASRPDRALEKLFF. CDR3 bases: TGTGCCAGCAGACCGGACAGAGCACTTGAAAAACTGTTTTTT.

This clonotype has just a few counts. The chain combines TRBV18 with TRBJ1-5; the D is unclear. V dropped 6 bases and J dropped 0 bases, with 9 bases sitting between them. From germline, CDR1 is KGHSH and CDR2 LQKENI. The CDR3 length is 14 residues. CDR3 sequence: CASSPGSSNQPQHF. In DNA, the CDR3 is TGTGCCAGCTCCCCGGGAAGTAGCAATCAGCCCCAGCATTTT.